The 22 T cell receptor beta chains below all came from one sample that was sequenced in a study of T cell clusters in autoimmune cytopenias. TRB was amplified by touch-down multiplex PCR, primer pools A and B combined. TCRdb re-called the multiplex PCR reads and shows each CDR3 protein once, DNA omitted. Its listing shows roughly 10,000 distinct CDR3 sequences. TRB amplification used approximately 250 ng of peripheral blood genomic DNA. The sample was also linked to a second study, of T cell repertoires in aging, cancer and after chemotherapy.

What was sequenced was peripheral blood. All receptors derive from a human donor in good health.

This chain uses TRBV19 with TRBJ1-1; no DNA is available, so the TRBD1 call from TCRdb remains unchecked. Per germline, CDR1 LNHDA and CDR2 SQIVND (reference sequence). There are 14 residues in the CDR3. The CDR3 loop reads CASMRGRINTEAFF. Based on the CDR3 plus reference TRBV19 and TRBJ1-1, the full variable domain is DGGITQSPKYLFRKEGQNVTLSCEQNLNHDAMYWYRQDPGQGLRLIYYSQIVNDFQKGDIAEGYSVSREKKESFPLTVTSAQKNPTAFYLCASMRGRINTEAFFGQGTRLTVV.

The chain combines TRBV18 with TRBJ2-7; TCRdb gives TRBD1 as the D gene, but with no DNA this cannot be confirmed. The germline V gene encodes CDR1 KGHSH and CDR2 LQKENI. The CDR3 totals 14 residues. The CDR3 reads CASSPRQGTYEQYF.

The rearrangement links TRBV7-6 to TRBJ2-7; TCRdb gives TRBD2 as the D gene, but with no DNA this cannot be confirmed. The CDR3 runs 16 residues. Germline V gene data show CDR1 as SGHVS and CDR2 as FNYEAQ. The chain's CDR3 is CASSSRTGIRGYEQYF.

The chain employs TRBV20-1 and TRBJ2-1. Germline CDR1 DFQATT, CDR2 SNEGSKA (reference sequence). CDR3 length: 12 residues. CDR3 residues: CSARIVYNEQFF.

The chain has TRBV7-2 and TRBJ2-5; TCRdb names TRBD2, which stays unverified in the absence of DNA. This CDR3 comprises 16 residues. The germline V gene has CDR1 SGHTA and CDR2 FQGNSA. The CDR3 spells CASSPLRTSLGETQYF.

The genes are TRBV20-1 and TRBJ1-5; the TCRdb call, TRBD1, lacks DNA for checking. Germline loops: CDR1 DFQATT, CDR2 SNEGSKA (reference sequence). The CDR3 runs 14 residues. The CDR3 sequence: CSARQGGSNQPQHF.

The chain employs TRBV18 and TRBJ1-4; TCRdb proposes TRBD1, but this gene call is untestable without DNA. There are 13 residues in the CDR3. Germline assignment: CDR1 KGHSH and CDR2 LQKENI. This CDR3 is CASSPWTGEKLFF.

By frequency, this clonotype registers medium-sized. The CDR3 protein is CASSLGSQLGNEQFF. The chain recombines TRBV11-1 with TRBJ2-1. Germline V gene sequence: CDR1 SGHAT, CDR2 FQDESV (reference sequence). The CDR3 loop spans 15 amino acids.

The chain carries TRBV29-1 and TRBJ1-1; with no DNA, the TCRdb D assignment of TRBD1 cannot be verified. The CDR3 sequence is 13 residues long. In germline, CDR1 is SQVTM, CDR2 ANQGSEA. This CDR3 reads CSVEVRGPTEAFF.

The chain combines TRBV12-3 or TRBV12-4 with TRBJ2-5; TCRdb indicates TRBD2, and absent DNA this call remains unverified. This CDR3 has 18 amino acids. The CDR3: CASSLGVRGGRARETQYF.

This clonotype shows up as medium-sized by frequency. The V and J genes are TRBV29-1 and TRBJ2-7; TCRdb outputs TRBD2, but without DNA this stays unchecked. The germline gives CDR1 SQVTM, CDR2 ANQGSEA. The CDR3 runs to 13 residues. Here the CDR3 reads CSVGGTFSGEQYF.

The chain is built from TRBV7-9 and TRBJ1-3. Germline CDR1 is SEHNR and CDR2 is FQNEAQ (reference sequence). The CDR3 has 16 residues. This CDR3 reads CASSHQPAVSGNTIYF.

The chain carries TRBV19 and TRBJ1-1; TCRdb's D call, TRBD1, is unchecked because there is no DNA. The CDR3 is made up of 15 amino acids. CDR1 and CDR2 (germline): LNHDA, SQIVND (reference sequence). This CDR3 reads CASSIGQGRRTEAFF. The complete variable domain, with remaining parts taken from reference TRBV19 and TRBJ1-1, reads DGGITQSPKYLFRKEGQNVTLSCEQNLNHDAMYWYRQDPGQGLRLIYYSQIVNDFQKGDIAEGYSVSREKKESFPLTVTSAQKNPTAFYLCASSIGQGRRTEAFFGQGTRLTVV.

The chain has TRBV5-6 and TRBJ1-5; without DNA, the TCRdb call of TRBD1 cannot be checked. Germline CDR1 is SGHDT and CDR2 is YYEEEE. The CDR3 has 14 residues. Here the CDR3 reads CASSLWTSSPAQHF. Complete variable domain (other parts from reference TRBV5-6 and TRBJ1-5): DAGVTQSPTHLIKTRGQQVTLRCSPKSGHDTVSWYQQALGQGPQFIFQYYEEEERQRGNFPDRFSGHQFPNYSSELNVNALLLGDSALYLCASSLWTSSPAQHFGDGTRLSIL.

The chain has TRBV7-6 and TRBJ1-2; TCRdb returns TRBD1, unconfirmable since there is no DNA. The CDR3 contains 15 residues. CDR1 and CDR2 (germline): SGHVS, FNYEAQ. CDR3 in amino acids: CASSSIWGGSVGYTF. Filled out from reference TRBV7-6 and TRBJ1-2, the complete variable domain reads GAGVSQSPRYKVTKRGQDVALRCDPISGHVSLYWYRQALGQGPEFLTYFNYEAQQDKSGLPNDRFSAERPEGSISTLTIQRTEQRDSAMYRCASSSIWGGSVGYTFGSGTRLTVV.

The V gene is TRBV6-6, the J gene TRBJ1-5; TCRdb's D gene call, TRBD1, goes unchecked for lack of DNA. Germline lookup yields CDR1 MNHNY and CDR2 SVGAGI (reference sequence). The CDR3 has 14 amino acids. CDR3 residues: CASNPTGFNQPQHF.

V and J are TRBV6-2 or TRBV6-3 and TRBJ2-2; as DNA is missing, the TRBD2 call by TCRdb cannot be tested. Germline CDR1 reads MNHEY; CDR2 reads SVGEGT. The CDR3 has 18 residues. CDR3: CASSRGLAGGPNTGELFF.

The chain is built from TRBV7-9 and TRBJ1-4; TCRdb picks TRBD1, but there is no DNA to check that call. Germline V lookup: CDR1 SEHNR, CDR2 FQNEAQ (reference sequence). This CDR3 region has 14 residues. CDR3 sequence reads: CASSLGTVNEKLFF.

The chain employs TRBV30 and TRBJ1-5; TCRdb's D gene call, TRBD1, goes unchecked for lack of DNA. Germline loops: CDR1 GTSNPN, CDR2 SVGIG (reference sequence). The CDR3 has 14 amino acids. The CDR3 sequence is CAWSGGQNNQPQHF. Combining the CDR3 with reference TRBV30 and TRBJ1-5 gives the whole variable domain SQTIHQWPATLVQPVGSPLSLECTVEGTSNPNLYWYRQAAGRGLQLLFYSVGIGQISSEVPQNLSASRPQDRQFILSSKKLLLSDSGFYLCAWSGGQNNQPQHFGDGTRLSIL.

The chain uses TRBV6-1 and TRBJ1-2; the D call of TRBD1 rests on TCRdb alone, since no DNA is present to check it. This CDR3 is 14 amino acids long. The V gene's germline CDR1 is MNHNS and CDR2 SASEGT. The CDR3 reads CASSDPLQGYGYTF.

This chain connects TRBV5-1 to TRBJ2-2. Germline V CDR1 and CDR2: SGHRS, YFSETQ. This CDR3 is 14 amino acids long. CDR3 protein: CASSLEGVTGELFF.

The genes are TRBV20-1 and TRBJ2-1; TCRdb proposes TRBD2, but this gene call is untestable without DNA. Looked up from germline, CDR1 is DFQATT and CDR2 is SNEGSKA (reference sequence). This CDR3 spans 15 amino acids. The CDR3 loop is CSARAPLAAGLEQFF.